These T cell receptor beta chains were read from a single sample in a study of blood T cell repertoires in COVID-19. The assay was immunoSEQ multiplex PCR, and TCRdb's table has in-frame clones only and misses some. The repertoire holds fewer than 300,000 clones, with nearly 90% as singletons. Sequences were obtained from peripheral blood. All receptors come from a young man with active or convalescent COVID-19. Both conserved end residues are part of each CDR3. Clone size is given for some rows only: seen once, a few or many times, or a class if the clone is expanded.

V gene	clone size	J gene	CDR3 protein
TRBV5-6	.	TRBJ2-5	CASSLGTGIPQETQYF
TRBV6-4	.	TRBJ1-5	CASNRGNQPQHF
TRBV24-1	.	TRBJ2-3	CATSQGSTDTQYF
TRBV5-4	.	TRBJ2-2	CASSLRTGANTGELFF
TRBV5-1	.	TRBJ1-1	CASSSAGTANTEAFF
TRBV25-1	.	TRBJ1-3	CASVWTGDSGNTIYF
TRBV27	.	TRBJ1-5	CASSQGTGSNQPQHF
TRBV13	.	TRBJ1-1	CASSLGHRGEAFF
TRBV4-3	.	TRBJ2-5	CASSQDEGVQETQYF
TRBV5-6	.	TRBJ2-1	CASSLGTGWLEQFF
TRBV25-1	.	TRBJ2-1	CASSDDSGGPYNEQFF
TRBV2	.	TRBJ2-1	CASTELVRNEQFF
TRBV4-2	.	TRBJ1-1	CASSQAATGPTEAFF
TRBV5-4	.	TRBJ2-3	CASSFRVASSTDTQYF
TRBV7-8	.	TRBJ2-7	CASSLGGLHSYEQYF
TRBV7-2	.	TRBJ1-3	CASSLELGNTIYF
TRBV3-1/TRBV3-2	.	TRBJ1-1	CASSHRQGNTEAFF
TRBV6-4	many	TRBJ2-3	CASSARGTDTQYF
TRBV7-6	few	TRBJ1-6	CASSLVRPGEANSPLHF
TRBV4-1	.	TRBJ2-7	CASSQEGGRSEQYF
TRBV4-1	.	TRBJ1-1	CASSQTGVEGTEAFF
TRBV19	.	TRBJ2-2	CASSIDFVQRGNTGELFF
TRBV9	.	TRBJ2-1	CASSVPSGGANEQFF
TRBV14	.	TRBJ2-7	CASSQGNRLKQYF
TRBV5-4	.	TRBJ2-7	CASSLRSAADRTYEQYF
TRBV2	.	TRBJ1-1	CASSEARRDRGGEAFF
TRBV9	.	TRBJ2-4	CASSGALAKNIQYF
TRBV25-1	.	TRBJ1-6	CASSGPGQGRGSPLHF
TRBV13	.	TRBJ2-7	CATSSGQGYREQYF
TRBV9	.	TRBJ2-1	CASSATGGGNEQFF
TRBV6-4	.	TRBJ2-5	CARIGAGGLQETQYF
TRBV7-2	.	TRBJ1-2	CASSLDGATESYGYTF
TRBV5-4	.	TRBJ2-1	CASRDRNYNEQFF
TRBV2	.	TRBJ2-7	CANRKSGTLLAEQYF
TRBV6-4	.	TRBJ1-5	CASSDSLGRGEYSNQPQHF
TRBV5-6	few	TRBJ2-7	CASSPATRPSYEQYF
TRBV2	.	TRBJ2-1	CASTTGLSYNEQFF
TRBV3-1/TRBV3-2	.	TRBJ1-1	CASSQDRGLSTEAFF
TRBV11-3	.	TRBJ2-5	CASSFRLLAGTAAAQETQYF
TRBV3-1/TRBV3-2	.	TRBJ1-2	CASSPRGGGNYGYTF
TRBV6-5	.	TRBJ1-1	CASRYGQNTEAFF
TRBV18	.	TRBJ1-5	CASSRTRGSTYSNQPQHF
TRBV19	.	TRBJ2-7	CASSSGGSSYEQYF
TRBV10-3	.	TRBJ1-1	CAISERWSTEAFF
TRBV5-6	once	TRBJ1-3	CASSLEEQYTIYF
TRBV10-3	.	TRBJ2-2	CAISDPGLAGAKNTGELFF
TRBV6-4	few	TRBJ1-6	CASSDCGGSSYNSPLHF
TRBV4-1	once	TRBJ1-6	CASSRASDNSPLHF
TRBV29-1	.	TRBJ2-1	CSVYRAGSYNEQFF